Listed below are T cell receptor beta chains from one sample, sequenced in a study of T cells after yellow fever vaccination. TCRdb re-called the 5' RACE reads with MiXCR, one entry per CDR3 protein. The table records under 500,000 distinct CDR3 sequences, 15% to 20% of them present only once. Material: PBMCs, obtained before the yellow fever booster vaccination. These receptors came from a man between 18 and 29 years old who received the YFV17D yellow fever vaccine. Both conserved end residues are part of each CDR3. A D gene is named only where the DNA matches it firmly. Clone size appears in some rows only: once, few, many, or a class for an expanded clone.

D: .; V: TRBV29-1; length: 12; size: few; J: TRBJ2-5; CDR3: CSVVGVQETQYF; DNA: TGCAGCGTTGTGGGGGTGCAAGAGACCCAGTACTTC
D: .; V: TRBV12-3/TRBV12-4; length: 15; size: .; J: TRBJ2-1; CDR3: CASSLDGERYNEQFF; DNA: TGTGCCAGCAGTTTAGACGGGGAGCGGTACAATGAGCAGTTCTTC
D: .; V: TRBV6-2/TRBV6-3; length: 16; size: .; J: TRBJ2-2; CDR3: CASGLHKDANTGELFF; DNA: TGTGCCAGCGGACTACACAAAGACGCGAACACCGGGGAGCTGTTTTTT
D: .; V: TRBV6-6; length: 14; size: few; J: TRBJ1-1; CDR3: CASSYNALNTEAFF; DNA: TGTGCCAGCAGTTACAACGCCTTGAACACTGAAGCTTTCTTT
D: .; V: TRBV20-1; length: 14; size: many; J: TRBJ1-1; CDR3: CSAQDSSLNTEAFF; DNA: TGCAGTGCTCAAGACTCGTCCCTGAACACTGAAGCTTTCTTT
D: .; V: TRBV6-5; length: 14; size: .; J: TRBJ2-7; CDR3: CASSYGRAFDEQYF; DNA: TGTGCCAGCAGTTACGGCAGGGCCTTTGACGAGCAGTACTTC
D: .; V: TRBV6-1; length: 12; size: .; J: TRBJ2-7; CDR3: CASSRSKDPDGF; DNA: TGTGCCAGCAGTCGCAGCAAGGACCCTGATGGGTTC
D: .; V: TRBV27; length: 11; size: many; J: TRBJ2-3; CDR3: CASSLGNTQYF; DNA: TGTGCCAGCAGTTTGGGCAATACGCAGTATTTT
D: .; V: TRBV5-5; length: 12; size: .; J: TRBJ1-2; CDR3: CASSLWTTGYTF; DNA: TGTGCCAGCAGCTTGTGGACGACTGGCTACACCTTC
D: .; V: TRBV7-9; length: 17; size: .; J: TRBJ1-5; CDR3: CASSLVLLSGGNQPQHF; DNA: TGTGCCAGCAGCTTAGTTCTCTTATCGGGTGGCAATCAGCCCCAGCATTTT
D: .; V: TRBV5-1; length: 13; size: few; J: TRBJ2-7; CDR3: CASSFWGPYEQYF; DNA: TGCGCCAGCAGCTTTTGGGGGCCCTACGAGCAGTACTTC
D: .; V: TRBV7-9; length: 16; size: .; J: TRBJ2-5; CDR3: CASSPGEWALQETQYF; DNA: TGTGCCAGCAGCCCCGGGGAATGGGCCCTCCAAGAGACCCAGTACTTC
D: .; V: TRBV27; length: 14; size: few; J: TRBJ2-7; CDR3: CASNPAGAYYEQYF; DNA: TGTGCCAGCAATCCGGCAGGGGCATACTACGAGCAGTACTTC
D: .; V: TRBV12-3/TRBV12-4; length: 16; size: few; J: TRBJ1-5; CDR3: CASSHPWEDGDQPQHF; DNA: TGTGCCAGCAGCCACCCCTGGGAGGACGGGGATCAGCCCCAGCATTTT
D: .; V: TRBV7-2; length: 13; size: many; J: TRBJ2-2; CDR3: CASSPGITGELFF; DNA: TGTGCCAGCAGCCCAGGAATAACCGGGGAGCTGTTTTTT
D: .; V: TRBV6-6; length: 17; size: .; J: TRBJ2-2; CDR3: CASSPDRYEQYSGELFF; DNA: TGTGCCAGCAGCCCTGACAGATACGAACAGTACTCCGGGGAGCTGTTTTTT
D: .; V: TRBV29-1; length: 14; size: many; J: TRBJ2-1; CDR3: CSGTWRQGWDEQFF; DNA: TGCAGCGGGACCTGGAGGCAGGGATGGGATGAGCAGTTCTTC
D: TRBD2; V: TRBV10-3; length: 19; size: .; J: TRBJ2-3; CDR3: CAISESSLPSGGSTDTQYF; DNA: TGTGCCATCAGTGAGTCGAGTCTCCCTAGCGGGGGTAGCACAGATACGCAGTATTTT
D: .; V: TRBV29-1; length: 11; size: few; J: TRBJ2-7; CDR3: CSVELAYEQYF; DNA: TGCAGCGTTGAACTAGCTTACGAGCAGTACTTC
D: TRBD2; V: TRBV6-5; length: 15; size: few; J: TRBJ2-1; CDR3: CASRRGGPGANEQFF; DNA: TGTGCCAGCAGGCGGGGGGGCCCTGGGGCGAATGAGCAGTTCTTC
D: .; V: TRBV12-3/TRBV12-4; length: 16; size: .; J: TRBJ2-5; CDR3: CASSLGGVRLQETQYF; DNA: TGTGCCAGCAGCCTTGGGGGCGTACGACTCCAAGAGACCCAGTACTTC
D: .; V: TRBV13; length: 13; size: few; J: TRBJ1-1; CDR3: CASSPDTNTEAFF; DNA: TGTGCCAGCAGTCCCGACACGAACACTGAAGCTTTCTTT
D: TRBD1; V: TRBV4-1; length: 16; size: .; J: TRBJ2-2; CDR3: CASSQKQGVHTGELFF; DNA: TGCGCCAGCAGCCAAAAACAGGGGGTGCACACCGGGGAGCTGTTTTTT
D: .; V: TRBV7-9; length: 14; size: .; J: TRBJ2-5; CDR3: CASSLAAYRETQYF; DNA: TGTGCCAGCAGCTTAGCGGCCTATCGGGAGACCCAGTACTTC
D: .; V: TRBV4-3; length: 16; size: few; J: TRBJ2-1; CDR3: CASSQALPGKVREQFF; DNA: TGCGCCAGCAGCCAAGCTCTCCCAGGCAAGGTGCGTGAGCAGTTCTTC
D: .; V: TRBV20-1; length: 14; size: few; J: TRBJ1-4; CDR3: CSARDWVLNEKLFF; DNA: TGCAGTGCTAGAGATTGGGTGCTAAATGAAAAACTGTTTTTT
D: TRBD1; V: TRBV5-1; length: 19; size: .; J: TRBJ1-6; CDR3: CASSPMDRGPGLYNSPLHF; DNA: TGCGCCAGCAGCCCCATGGACAGGGGGCCGGGACTCTATAATTCACCCCTCCACTTT
D: TRBD1; V: TRBV2; length: 13; size: few; J: TRBJ1-1; CDR3: CASRRDSNTEAFF; DNA: TGTGCCAGCAGACGGGACAGTAACACTGAAGCTTTCTTT
D: TRBD2; V: TRBV20-1; length: 15; size: .; J: TRBJ2-3; CDR3: CSARDRGGPTDTQYF; DNA: TGCAGTGCTAGAGATCGGGGGGGTCCCACAGATACGCAGTATTTT
D: .; V: TRBV6-4; length: 13; size: .; J: TRBJ1-5; CDR3: CASSGQHNQPQHF; DNA: TGTGCCAGCAGTGGGCAGCACAATCAGCCCCAGCATTTT
D: TRBD1; V: TRBV7-6; length: 16; size: .; J: TRBJ2-3; CDR3: CASSPQFGQGFKTQYF; DNA: TGTGCCAGCAGCCCCCAGTTCGGACAGGGCTTTAAGACGCAGTATTTT